There are many counts of the clone carrying this T cell receptor beta chain. Its target is not known. This sample is drawn from a study of shared clonotypes between healthy human individuals. General study results and limits: What naive subsets generally showed was a larger estimated richness than memory subsets showed.

Germline values: CDR1 SNHLY, CDR2 FYNNEI. Between the trimmed V and J ends, which lost 4 bases and 4 bases, there was a span of 11 bases. This CDR3 is built from 13 residues. Clones were sequenced by immunoSEQ multiplex PCR, and TCRdb holds only the in-frame ones, with some missing. The data hold 730,000 or so clones, with around 72% observed a single time. The sample taken for sequencing was memory CD4+ T cells sorted from blood. The subset: CD45RA-negative fraction. The clonotype was recovered from a woman in her twenties or thirties in good health. The V call is TRBV2, the J call TRBJ2-7; the D is unclear. CDR3 residues: CASSGPTPYEQYF. In DNA, the CDR3 is TGTGCCAGCAGTGGCCCGACACCGTACGAGCAGTACTTC.